One sample yielded the 31 T cell receptor beta chains listed below, sequenced in a study of T cells expressing NK-cell markers. From its re-call of the 5' RACE reads, TCRdb lists each CDR3 protein once, without DNA. Here the sample table reports around 470,000 distinct CDR3 sequences. The source material was blood T cells: a sorted CD56 or NKG2C T cell subset, CD4+ or CD8+ T cells, or bulk PBMC T cells (not recorded which). These receptors all stem from a woman aged 45 to 65 in good health.

The rearrangement joins TRBV7-9 to TRBJ2-5; TCRdb names TRBD1, which stays unverified in the absence of DNA. From germline, CDR1 is SEHNR and CDR2 FQNEAQ (reference sequence). There are 13 residues in the CDR3. CDR3 loop: CATRTGMLETQYF.

The chain is built from TRBV20-1 and TRBJ2-3; TCRdb picks TRBD1, but there is no DNA to check that call. Per the germline V gene, CDR1 is DFQATT and CDR2 is SNEGSKA (reference sequence). The CDR3 has 14 residues. CDR3: CSVYGTLATDTQYF.

The J gene is TRBJ2-1, the V gene TRBV10-2; TCRdb's assignment of TRBD2 cannot be checked, as there is no DNA. CDR3 size: 14 residues. Germline CDR1 is WSHSY and CDR2 is SAAADI. CDR3: CASSLRRENNEQFF.

The V call is TRBV30, the J call TRBJ1-1; TCRdb calls TRBD1, which cannot be checked without DNA. This CDR3 has 12 amino acids. The germline CDR1 and CDR2 sequences are GTSNPN and SVGIG (reference sequence). The CDR3 region is CAWENQGSEAFF. The whole variable domain, filled in from reference TRBV30 and TRBJ1-1, reads SQTIHQWPATLVQPVGSPLSLECTVEGTSNPNLYWYRQAAGRGLQLLFYSVGIGQISSEVPQNLSASRPQDRQFILSSKKLLLSDSGFYLCAWENQGSEAFFGQGTRLTVV.

This CDR3 is CASSSGRDLGLPQHF. The genes are TRBV7-8 and TRBJ1-5. CDR1 is SGHVS, CDR2 FQNEAQ, per germline. This CDR3 is built from 15 residues.

CDR3 amino acids: CAIRRGTAGNTIYF. V gene TRBV10-3 combines with J gene TRBJ1-3; TCRdb's D call, TRBD1, is unchecked because there is no DNA. Looked up from germline, CDR1 is ENHRY and CDR2 is SYGVKD. This CDR3 region has 14 residues.

This chain links TRBV11-2 with TRBJ2-1; TCRdb's assignment of TRBD1 cannot be checked, as there is no DNA. This CDR3 comprises 15 residues. Germline CDR1 and CDR2: SGHAT and FQNNGV. The chain's CDR3 is CASSLVGRGYNEQFF. The full variable domain, its missing parts supplied by reference TRBV11-2 and TRBJ2-1, is EAGVAQSPRYKIIEKRQSVAFWCNPISGHATLYWYQQILGQGPKLLIQFQNNGVVDDSQLPKDRFSAERLKGVDSTLKIQPAKLEDSAVYLCASSLVGRGYNEQFFGPGTRLTVL.

This chain links TRBV28 with TRBJ2-1; the D call from TCRdb, TRBD2, cannot be confirmed without DNA. This CDR3 contains 16 residues. Germline CDR1 MDHEN, CDR2 SYDVKM. The CDR3 spells CASSLAGAGGVLEQFF. Looking up the rest from reference TRBV28 and TRBJ2-1 gives the full variable domain: DVKVTQSSRYLVKRTGEKVFLECVQDMDHENMFWYRQDPGLGLRLIYFSYDVKMKEKGDIPEGYSVSREKKERFSLILESASTNQTSMYLCASSLAGAGGVLEQFFGPGTRLTVL.

This chain joins TRBV7-2 and TRBJ2-5. Germline V gene sequence: CDR1 SGHTA, CDR2 FQGNSA. This CDR3 region has 12 residues. The CDR3 is CASSFERRTQYF.

The chain links TRBV12-3 or TRBV12-4 to TRBJ2-7; the TCRdb D gene call, TRBD2, has no DNA to confirm it. The CDR3 has 14 amino acids. CDR3 amino acids: CASSPPGLPYEQYF.

The chain couples TRBV5-4 to TRBJ2-1; TCRdb indicates TRBD2, and absent DNA this call remains unverified. The CDR3 runs 15 residues. Germline V CDR1 and CDR2: SGHNT, YYREEE (reference sequence). The CDR3 reads CASSHRLAGWNEQFF.

The V and J genes are TRBV7-6 and TRBJ2-6. Germline V gene lookup returns CDR1 SGHVS and CDR2 FNYEAQ. CDR3 length: 17 amino acids. CDR3 sequence: CASSLSFRQPGANVLTF.

The genes are TRBV18 and TRBJ2-5. The CDR3 runs 12 residues. Germline V gene data show CDR1 as KGHSH and CDR2 as LQKENI. The CDR3 here is CASSNAEETQYF.

The chain links TRBV12-3 or TRBV12-4 to TRBJ1-2. The CDR3 runs 14 residues. CDR3 in amino acids: CASTRGSSLGGYTF.

The gene calls are TRBV7-8 and TRBJ2-7. From germline, CDR1 is SGHVS and CDR2 FQNEAQ. This CDR3 is 16 amino acids long. The chain's CDR3 is CASSLFLRRSSYEQYF.

V gene TRBV2 combines with J gene TRBJ2-3; TCRdb's D call of TRBD2 is untestable without DNA. CDR1 and CDR2 (germline): SNHLY, FYNNEI. This CDR3 comprises 14 residues. CDR3 region: CASSYSGRTDTQYF.

CDR3 sequence: CSVDTGVQPQHF. The genes are TRBV29-1 and TRBJ1-5; TCRdb's D call, TRBD1, is unchecked because there is no DNA. The length of the CDR3 is 12 residues. CDR1 SQVTM and CDR2 ANQGSEA come from the germline V gene.

This CDR3 reads CASSTGVNTGELFF. The V gene is TRBV3-1, the J gene TRBJ2-2; TCRdb returns TRBD1, unconfirmable since there is no DNA. Germline V gene data show CDR1 as LGHDT and CDR2 as YNNKEL (reference sequence). The CDR3 consists of 14 residues.

The chain recombines TRBV7-8 with TRBJ2-1. The length of the CDR3 is 14 residues. Germline loops: CDR1 SGHVS, CDR2 FQNEAQ. This chain's CDR3 is CASSPKRTYNEQFF.

This rearrangement joins TRBV29-1 to TRBJ1-1; TCRdb lists TRBD1, though no DNA is available to test this call. This CDR3 contains 14 residues. Germline V lookup: CDR1 SQVTM, CDR2 ANQGSEA. CDR3 sequence reads: CSVAKGAAATEAFF.

The chain links TRBV5-1 to TRBJ1-2; TCRdb reports TRBD1, a call that lacks DNA to check it against. Germline V gene lookup returns CDR1 SGHRS and CDR2 YFSETQ. CDR3 size: 14 residues. CDR3 region: CASSIGLGIYGYTF.

V is TRBV4-1 and J is TRBJ2-3. The CDR3 totals 16 residues. The germline V gene encodes CDR1 MGHRA and CDR2 YSYEKL. The CDR3 sequence is CASSQVLLTSTDTQYF.

The chain combines TRBV11-2 with TRBJ2-1; TCRdb's assignment of TRBD1 cannot be checked, as there is no DNA. The CDR3 is 14 residues long. Germline lookup yields CDR1 SGHAT and CDR2 FQNNGV. The CDR3 sequence: CASSSSGVGNEQFF.

V is TRBV28 and J is TRBJ2-3; there is no DNA to check the TCRdb D call of TRBD1. Per the germline V gene, CDR1 is MDHEN and CDR2 is SYDVKM. There are 15 residues in the CDR3. CDR3 sequence reads: CASSSRRGRTDTQYF.

The V call is TRBV24-1, the J call TRBJ2-3. Germline V gene lookup returns CDR1 KGHDR and CDR2 SFDVKD. This CDR3 comprises 16 residues. CDR3 amino acids: CATSDLRRSRADTQYF.

CDR3 loop: CSASPSLGRVLINTEAFF. The chain has TRBV20-1 and TRBJ1-1; the TCRdb call, TRBD1, lacks DNA for checking. This CDR3 contains 18 residues. The V gene's germline CDR1 is DFQATT and CDR2 SNEGSKA (reference sequence).

The chain carries TRBV27 and TRBJ2-7; with no DNA, the TCRdb D assignment of TRBD2 cannot be verified. The germline V gene has CDR1 MNHEY and CDR2 SMNVEV (reference sequence). The CDR3 runs to 15 residues. CDR3 sequence: CASSSPVSGRYEQYF.

V is TRBV4-1 and J is TRBJ1-4; as DNA is missing, the TRBD1 call by TCRdb cannot be tested. CDR1 and CDR2 (germline): MGHRA, YSYEKL. The CDR3 extends over 15 amino acids. The chain's CDR3 is CASSLATGIQKKLFF.

V is TRBV20-1 and J is TRBJ2-1; TCRdb designates TRBD2, a call that cannot be tested without DNA. Germline V lookup: CDR1 DFQATT, CDR2 SNEGSKA (reference sequence). The CDR3 length is 15 residues. The CDR3 spells CSARSGTSDWNEQFF.

This chain joins TRBV5-6 and TRBJ2-3; the TRBD2 assignment by TCRdb is unverifiable without DNA. Germline V gives CDR1 SGHDT, CDR2 YYEEEE. The CDR3 is made up of 16 amino acids. The CDR3 here is CASSTRGVTITDTQYF.

This chain uses TRBV28 with TRBJ2-2; there is no DNA to check the TCRdb D call of TRBD1. CDR3 length: 16 amino acids. Germline loops: CDR1 MDHEN, CDR2 SYDVKM. The CDR3 here is CASSPRTATNTGELFF.